These 8 T cell receptor beta chains were sequenced from one sample in a study of human CD4 T cells and Enterobacteriaceae. All CD4+ cells other than CD45RA+CCR7+CD95- naive cells were sorted as memory, over 98% pure. Produced via immunoSEQ multiplex PCR; TCRdb's table is partial and in-frame only. The sample contains under 35,000 clones, roughly four fifths of which appear only once. Material for sequencing was memory CD4+ T cells from blood. These receptor sequences come from a human donor in good health.

This chain connects TRBV29-1 to TRBJ2-5; 8 bases agree with TRBD1. The CDR3 runs 13 residues. Looked up from germline, CDR1 is SQVTM and CDR2 is ANQGSEA. V lost 2 bases and J lost 4; bases outside the gene matches: 3. In DNA form, the CDR3 reads TGCAGCGTTGAAAGTGACAGGGGAGAGACCCAGTACTTC. This codes for CSVESDRGETQYF.

This clone was detected only a few times. This rearrangement joins TRBV4-1 to TRBJ1-5, with 7 bases that match TRBD1. CDR3 size: 16 residues. Germline V gives CDR1 MGHRA, CDR2 YSYEKL. With 1 base clipped from V and 4 bases from J, the junction kept 7 bases outside the gene matches. In nucleotides, the CDR3 is TGCGCCAGCAGCCAAGGGGCAGGGGGATCAAATCAGCCCCAGCATTTT. Protein product: CASSQGAGGSNQPQHF.

CDR3 loop: CASSQTGLAKNIQYF. CDR3 nucleotides: TGCGCCAGCAGCCAGACGGGATTAGCCAAAAACATTCAGTACTTC. The V gene is TRBV4-1, the J gene TRBJ2-4; maybe TRBD2 (5 bases). V dropped 3 bases and J dropped 0 bases, with 9 bases sitting between them. This CDR3 has 15 amino acids. Looked up from germline, CDR1 is MGHRA and CDR2 is YSYEKL.

V gene TRBV7-8 combines with J gene TRBJ2-7, with TRBD2 matching 7 bases. CDR1 and CDR2 from the germline V gene are SGHVS and FQNEAQ. The CDR3 has 15 amino acids. V trimming: 1 base; J trimming: 1 base; junction bases outside the gene matches: 4. DNA of the CDR3: TGTGCCAGCAGCTTAGTAGCGGGTGGTTCCTACGAGCAGTACTTC. This encodes CASSLVAGGSYEQYF.

The gene calls are TRBV30 and TRBJ1-2; no reliable D call. Looked up from germline, CDR1 is GTSNPN and CDR2 is SVGIG (reference sequence). The CDR3 is made up of 12 amino acids. V was pared by 5 bases and J by 8 bases, with 15 bases between. The CDR3 reads CAWYKFQRGYTF. DNA of the CDR3: TGTGCCTGGTATAAATTCCAGAGGGGCTACACCTTC.

V usage is TRBV25-1 and J usage is TRBJ2-5, with TRBD1 matching 7 bases. Germline lookup yields CDR1 MGHDK and CDR2 SYGVNS. V was pared by 3 bases and J by 5 bases, with 6 bases of the junction left unmatched. This CDR3 region has 14 residues. CDR3 DNA sequence: TGTGCCAGCAGTGAGCTACAGGGGCGGGAGACCCAGTACTTC. Residues: CASSELQGRETQYF. Complete variable domain (other parts from reference TRBV25-1 and TRBJ2-5): EADIYQTPRYLVIGTGKKITLECSQTMGHDKMYWYQQDPGMELHLIHYSYGVNSTEKGDLSSESTVSRIRTEHFPLTLESARPSHTSQYLCASSELQGRETQYFGPGTRLLVL.

The genes are TRBV11-2 and TRBJ2-1, with 7 bases fitting TRBD2. The CDR3 is made up of 14 amino acids. The V gene's germline CDR1 is SGHAT and CDR2 FQNNGV. V trimming: 3 bases; J trimming: 7 bases; junction bases outside the gene matches: 6. In DNA, the CDR3 is TGTGCCAGCAGCTTGGGGCTAGCGGTAAATGAGCAGTTCTTC. Amino acids: CASSLGLAVNEQFF.

V gene TRBV7-8 combines with J gene TRBJ2-2; D is uncertain. Between the trimmed V and J ends, which lost 4 bases and 6 bases, there was a span of 0 bases. This CDR3 contains 10 residues. The germline V gene has CDR1 SGHVS and CDR2 FQNEAQ. The CDR3: CASSSGELFF. The CDR3 bases are TGTGCCAGCAGCTCCGGGGAGCTGTTTTTT.